The rows below give T cell receptor beta chains drawn from one sample of a study of blood T cell repertoires in COVID-19. Assay used: immunoSEQ multiplex PCR; TCRdb lists only in-frame clones, some missing. The sample includes fewer than 200,000 clones, approximately 88% of them seen just once. Sequencing used peripheral blood. The receptors derive from a woman aged 50 to 60 with acute or convalescent COVID-19. Both conserved end residues are part of each CDR3. The D gene is left open where the match is weak. Rows give clone size only sometimes, using once, few, many, or a class for an expanded clone.

size	J	V	D	DNA	CDR3
-	TRBJ1-1	TRBV6-5	TRBD1	TGTGCCAGCAGTTACTCCACAGGGGATGCTTTCTTT	CASSYSTGDAFF
-	TRBJ2-2	TRBV6-5	-	TGTGCCAGCAGTTACTCGGGTCAGGGGATCGGGGAGCTGTTTTTT	CASSYSGQGIGELFF
-	TRBJ2-5	TRBV7-8	-	TGTGCCAGCAGCTTAGGAATACAGATACAAGAGACCCAGTACTTC	CASSLGIQIQETQYF
-	TRBJ2-3	TRBV9	-	TGTGCCAGCAGCGTAGGTCTAGTACGAGATACGCAGTATTTT	CASSVGLVRDTQYF
-	TRBJ1-4	TRBV6-5	-	TGTGCCAGCAGTTTCGCCCGCGGCGGAACTAATGAAAAACTGTTTTTT	CASSFARGGTNEKLFF
-	TRBJ2-3	TRBV4-3	-	TGCGCCAGCAGCCGGAGAACGGGCACAGATACGCAGTATTTT	CASSRRTGTDTQYF
-	TRBJ1-5	TRBV12-5	-	TGTGCTAGTGGTGACAGCAATAGCAATCAGCCCCAGCATTTT	CASGDSNSNQPQHF
-	TRBJ2-1	TRBV9	TRBD2	TGTGCCAGCAGCGCCGGGACTAGCGGGAGGGCCGCCTACAATGAGCAGTTCTTC	CASSAGTSGRAAYNEQFF
-	TRBJ2-7	TRBV10-3	TRBD2	TGTGCCATCAGTGGATCGACTAGCGCGGGTTCCTACGAGCAGTACTTC	CAISGSTSAGSYEQYF
-	TRBJ2-2	TRBV15	TRBD1	TGTGCCACCAGCAGAGATCGCTGGGCGACAGGGTTGACCGGGGAGCTGTTTTTT	CATSRDRWATGLTGELFF
-	TRBJ2-1	TRBV19	TRBD1	TGTGCCAGTAGCCTAGGGATGACCGGGACAGGGAAAAATGAGCAGTTCTTC	CASSLGMTGTGKNEQFF
-	TRBJ2-3	TRBV7-2	TRBD2	TGTGCCAGCAGCCCCGGGCTAGCGGGACCATGGTACACAGATACGCAGTATTTT	CASSPGLAGPWYTDTQYF
-	TRBJ1-2	TRBV9	TRBD1	TGTGCCAGCAGCGCCTCGGGACAGGGGATCTATGGCTACACCTTC	CASSASGQGIYGYTF
-	TRBJ1-2	TRBV7-2	-	TGTGCCAGCAGCTTGCGGGGAGGGGGGAACTATGGCTACACCTTC	CASSLRGGGNYGYTF
-	TRBJ2-6	TRBV7-9	-	TGTGCCAGTGGCGAGGCTGGGGCCAACGTCCTGACTTTC	CASGEAGANVLTF
once	TRBJ1-6	TRBV5-1	TRBD1	TGCGCCAGCAGCTTGAGACCGGGTGCAGGGGGCTGGGATTCACCCCTCCACTTT	CASSLRPGAGGWDSPLHF
-	TRBJ2-3	TRBV5-1	-	TGCGCCAGCAGCTTGGTGTCGGGCACAGATACGCAGTATTTT	CASSLVSGTDTQYF
-	TRBJ2-5	TRBV5-1	TRBD2	TGCGCCAGCACCCTCTCGCGGGGGGGCGGGGAGACCCAGTACTTC	CASTLSRGGGETQYF
-	TRBJ1-2	TRBV9	-	TGTGCCAGCAGCTTAAACTATGGCTACACCTTC	CASSLNYGYTF
-	TRBJ1-1	TRBV2	-	TGTGCCAGCAAAAACAGTAACACTGAAGCTTTCTTT	CASKNSNTEAFF
-	TRBJ1-5	TRBV24-1	-	TGTGCCACCAGTTCAGGGAAAAGGAATCAGCCCCAGCATTTT	CATSSGKRNQPQHF
-	TRBJ1-4	TRBV19	TRBD1	TGTGCCAGTAGTAGACAGGGGCAATATGAAAAACTGTTTTTT	CASSRQGQYEKLFF
-	TRBJ2-7	TRBV5-6	TRBD1	TGTGCCAGCAGCCCTGGACAGGGAGTTAGGGAGCAGTACTTC	CASSPGQGVREQYF
-	TRBJ1-2	TRBV5-1	-	TGCGCCAGCAGCTTGGGGGGCCAGAACTATGGCTACACCTTC	CASSLGGQNYGYTF
once	TRBJ2-1	TRBV10-2	-	TGCGCCAGCAGCGGAAGCAGAGGATCCTACAATGAGCAGTTCTTC	CASSGSRGSYNEQFF
-	TRBJ2-7	TRBV18	TRBD1	TGTGCCAGCTCATGGACAGGGAAGGCTTACGAGCAGTACTTC	CASSWTGKAYEQYF
once	TRBJ1-2	TRBV7-2	TRBD1	TGTGCCAGCAGCCTTGGACAGGGGCGCCTTGGAGGAGGCTACACCTTC	CASSLGQGRLGGGYTF
-	TRBJ2-1	TRBV9	TRBD2	TGTGCCAGCAGCTTCCGGGGGGATGGGAATGAGCAATTCTTC	CASSFRGDGNEQFF
-	TRBJ2-1	TRBV9	TRBD2	TGTGCCAGCAGCGTAGCTACGGGGCTAGCGGGAGGAAAGCAGTTCTTC	CASSVATGLAGGKQFF
-	TRBJ1-5	TRBV6-4	TRBD1	TGTGCCAGCAGTGACTGGGCGGACAGGAGAACCTATAGCAATCAGCCCCAGCATTTT	CASSDWADRRTYSNQPQHF
-	TRBJ2-3	TRBV30	-	TGTGCCTGGAGGGAGGGGACAGATACGCAGTATTTT	CAWREGTDTQYF
-	TRBJ1-6	TRBV6-6	TRBD1	TGTGCCAGTGGACAGGGAAATTCACCCCTCCACTTT	CASGQGNSPLHF
-	TRBJ1-3	TRBV30	TRBD1	TGTGCCCAAGGGAGGCAGGGGGCCATCTCTGGAAACACCATATATTTT	CAQGRQGAISGNTIYF
-	TRBJ2-7	TRBV30	-	TGTGCCTGGAGTCACGGACATTCTCCCTCCTACGAGCAGTACTTC	CAWSHGHSPSYEQYF